The present T cell receptor (beta chain) was sequenced within a study of blood T cell repertoires in COVID-19. Sequenced by immunoSEQ multiplex PCR; TCRdb stores in-frame clones only, minus some. The sample lists some 280,000 clones; around 89% were seen once. Per germline, CDR1 KGHDR and CDR2 SFDVKD. The V segment lost 2 bases and the J segment 8 bases; nucleotides outside the gene matches: 8. This CDR3 is 16 amino acids long. The sample comprised peripheral blood. This TCR was sampled from a woman in her fifties or sixties with acute or convalescent COVID-19. The gene calls are TRBV24-1 and TRBJ2-1; the match to TRBD2 covers 10 bases. CDR3: CATSDSLAGFGDEQFF. DNA for the CDR3: TGTGCCACCAGTGATTCACTAGCGGGATTCGGGGATGAGCAGTTCTTC.